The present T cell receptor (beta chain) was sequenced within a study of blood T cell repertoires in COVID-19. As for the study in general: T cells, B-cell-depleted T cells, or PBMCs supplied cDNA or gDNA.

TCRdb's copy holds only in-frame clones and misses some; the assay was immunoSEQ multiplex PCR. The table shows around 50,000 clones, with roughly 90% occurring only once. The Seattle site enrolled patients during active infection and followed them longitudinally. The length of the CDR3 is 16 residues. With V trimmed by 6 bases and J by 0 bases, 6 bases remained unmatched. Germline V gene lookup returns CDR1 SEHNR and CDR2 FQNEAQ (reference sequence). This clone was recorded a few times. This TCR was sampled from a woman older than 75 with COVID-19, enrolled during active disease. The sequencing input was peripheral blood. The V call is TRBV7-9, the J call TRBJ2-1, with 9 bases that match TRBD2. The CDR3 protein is CASRRGGSGSYNEQFF. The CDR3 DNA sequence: TGTGCCAGCAGGCGGGGGGGCAGTGGCTCCTACAATGAGCAGTTCTTC.